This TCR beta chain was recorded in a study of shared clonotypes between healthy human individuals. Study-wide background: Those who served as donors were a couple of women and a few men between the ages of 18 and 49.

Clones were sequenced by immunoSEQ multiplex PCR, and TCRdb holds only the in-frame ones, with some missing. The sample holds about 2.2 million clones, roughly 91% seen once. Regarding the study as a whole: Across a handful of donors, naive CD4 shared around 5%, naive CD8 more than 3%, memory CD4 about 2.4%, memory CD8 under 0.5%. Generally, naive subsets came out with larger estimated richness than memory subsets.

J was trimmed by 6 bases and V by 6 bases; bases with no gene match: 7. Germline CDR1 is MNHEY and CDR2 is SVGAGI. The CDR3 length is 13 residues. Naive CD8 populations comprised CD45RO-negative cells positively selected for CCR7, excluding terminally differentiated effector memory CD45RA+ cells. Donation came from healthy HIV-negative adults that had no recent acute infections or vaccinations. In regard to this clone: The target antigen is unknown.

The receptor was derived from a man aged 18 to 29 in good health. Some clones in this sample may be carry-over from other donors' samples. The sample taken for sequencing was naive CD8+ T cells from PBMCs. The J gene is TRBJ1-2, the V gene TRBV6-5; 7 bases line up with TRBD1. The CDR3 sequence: CASSKIGQDGYTF. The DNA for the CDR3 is TGTGCCAGCAGCAAAATTGGACAGGATGGCTACACCTTC.